This TCR beta chain was sequenced during a study of shared clonotypes between healthy human individuals. The data were produced by immunoSEQ multiplex PCR, yet TCRdb's version contains in-frame clones alone and is incomplete. The sample yields about 1.1 million clones, around 78% seen once. Trimming removed 10 bases from V and 3 bases from J, with 20 bases in between. Germline values: CDR1 MDHEN, CDR2 SYDVKM. This CDR3 comprises 15 residues. Study-wide findings and caveats: The study drew on few donors, limiting represented genetic and exposure-history diversity. Sorted-subset sequencing, rarefaction showed, was incomplete despite large depth. Naive CD4 clonotypes overlapped across a handful of donors at about 5%.

This clone was detected many times. The target antigen is unknown. The chain is built from TRBV28 and TRBJ2-3; D may be TRBD2 (6 bases). The sequence was collected from a man younger than 35 in good health. Some clones in this sample may be carry-over from other donors' samples. Material for sequencing was memory CD4+ T cells from PBMCs. Subset in this sample: CD45RA-negative fraction. The CDR3 sequence: CATQNPSGGTDTQYF. In DNA, the CDR3 is TGTGCCACTCAAAATCCGTCCGGGGGTACAGATACGCAGTATTTT.